A single T cell receptor beta chain is shown here with its context. Its matching antigen is unknown. These data belong to a study of cytomegalovirus exposure and HLA in healthy donors. V lost 0 bases, J lost 5 bases, and 8 bases lay in between. Germline V lookup: CDR1 SGDLS, CDR2 YYNGEE. This CDR3 region has 13 residues. 60 Vbeta and 13 Jbeta primers were used in PCR. Some clones are missing from TCRdb's copy, which holds only in-frame ones; the method was immunoSEQ multiplex PCR. The sample lists 150,000 or so clones, 60% to 85% occurring once. The study's findings and limits: Within an earlier analysis, most TCR beta V segments proved productive either about 87% or about 30% of the time.

Specimen: PBMCs. This receptor was identified in a woman aged 25 to 39 in good health and CMV-seronegative. The rearrangement uses TRBV9 and TRBJ1-2; D is undetermined. CDR3 sequence: CASSVVPGYGYTF. CDR3 in DNA: TGTGCCAGCAGCGTAGTACCGGGGTATGGCTACACCTTC.